This TCR beta chain comes out of a study of T cells after yellow fever vaccination. Ten or more counts support this clonotype. There are 15 residues in the CDR3. Germline V gene sequence: CDR1 DFQATT, CDR2 SNEGSKA (reference sequence). Trimming took 6 bases from V and 2 from J, leaving 17 bases between them. TCRdb fed the 5' RACE reads into MiXCR, producing one record per CDR3 protein. This table holds about 240,000 distinct CDR3 sequences, approximately 3.8% found once. The clonotype comes from a man aged 18 to 29 who received the YFV17D yellow fever vaccine. This specimen consisted of PBMCs, obtained 15 days after the yellow fever booster vaccination. The chain has TRBV20-1 and TRBJ2-1; a possible D gene is TRBD2 (5 bases). The CDR3 loop reads CSAHEDSYTYNEQFF. CDR3 bases: TGCAGTGCCCACGAGGACTCCTACACCTACAATGAGCAGTTCTTC.